The clone carrying this TCR beta chain occurred many times. Its antigen is not identified. The data stem from a study of T-cell reconstitution after alpha-beta-depleted transplantation in children. Study-wide results and limits: Where some patients showed high TCRbeta diversity at day 60, it came from recipient T cells and thymic progenitors that had survived. Expanded clones from the graft, numbering several hundred, reportedly supplied alpha-beta T cells about two months after transplant. Newly generated T cells supplied most T-cell counts and diversity one year post-transplant.

Construction of the TCRbeta library involved unique molecular identifiers. TCRdb analysed the PCR reads with MiXCR anew, one entry per CDR3 protein. Of 250,000 to 300,000 distinct CDR3 sequences in the sample, about 9.4% were seen once. V lost 2 bases to trimming and J lost 3 bases; unmatched junction nucleotides: 12. CDR1 and CDR2 from the germline V gene are MGHRA and YSYEKL. This CDR3 is built from 18 residues. The chain has TRBV4-1 and TRBJ2-3; 9 bases map to TRBD1. The TCR sequence derives from a boy in the first two years of life with acute myeloid leukemia, due to receive a stem cell transplant. Source: PBMCs, taken before TCRalphabeta/CD19-depleted stem cell transplant. CDR3 in amino acids: CASSQSRTGTGWTDTQYF. The CDR3 DNA sequence: TGCGCCAGCAGCCAAAGTCGAACCGGGACAGGGTGGACAGATACGCAGTATTTT.